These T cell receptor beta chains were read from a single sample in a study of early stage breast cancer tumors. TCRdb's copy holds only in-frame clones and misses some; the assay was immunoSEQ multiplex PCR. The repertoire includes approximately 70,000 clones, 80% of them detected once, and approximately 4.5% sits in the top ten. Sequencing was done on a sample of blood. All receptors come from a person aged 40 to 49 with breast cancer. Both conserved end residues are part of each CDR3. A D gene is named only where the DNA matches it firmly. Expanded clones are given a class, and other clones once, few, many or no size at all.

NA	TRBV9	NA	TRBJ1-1	CASSVFDRLGTEAFF	TGTGCCAGCAGCGTATTTGACAGGCTGGGGACTGAAGCTTTCTTT
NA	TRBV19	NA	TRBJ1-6	CASSTGQFNSPLHF	TGTGCCAGTAGTACCGGACAGTTTAATTCACCCCTCCACTTT
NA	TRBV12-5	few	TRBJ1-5	CASGLGFPVQPQHF	TGTGCTAGTGGCCTGGGTTTCCCGGTCCAGCCCCAGCATTTT
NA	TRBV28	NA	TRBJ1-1	CASSIRRLNTEAFF	TGTGCCAGCAGTATACGACGGTTGAACACTGAAGCTTTCTTT
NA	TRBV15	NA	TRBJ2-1	CATSRGGPHNEQFF	TGTGCCACCAGCAGAGGGGGTCCCCACAATGAGCAGTTCTTC
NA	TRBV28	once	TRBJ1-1	CASSGRRARTEAFF	TGTGCCAGCTCGGGGCGGCGAGCTCGGACTGAAGCTTTCTTT
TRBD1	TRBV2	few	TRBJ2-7	CASSVGTGDYEQYF	TGTGCCAGCAGTGTCGGGACAGGGGACTACGAGCAGTACTTC
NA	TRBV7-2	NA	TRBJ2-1	CASSQTGSYNEQFF	TGTGCCAGCAGCCAAACAGGTTCCTACAATGAGCAGTTCTTC
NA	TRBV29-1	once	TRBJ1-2	CSEQKSDYGYTF	TGCAGCGAACAGAAGTCCGACTATGGCTACACCTTC
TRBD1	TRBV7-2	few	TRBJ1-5	CASSLVQGRQPQHF	TGTGCCAGCAGCTTAGTACAGGGGCGCCAGCCCCAGCATTTT
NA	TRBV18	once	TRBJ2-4	CASSPPGRGDGADIQYF	TGTGCCAGCTCACCACCGGGGCGGGGAGACGGGGCAGACATTCAGTACTTC
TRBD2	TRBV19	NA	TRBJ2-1	CASSIDLAGINNEQFF	TGTGCCAGTAGTATAGATCTAGCGGGGATCAACAATGAGCAGTTCTTC
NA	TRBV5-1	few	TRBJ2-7	CASSLEMSSYEQYF	TGCGCCAGCAGCCTCGAGATGAGCTCCTACGAGCAGTACTTC
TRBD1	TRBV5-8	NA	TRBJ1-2	CASSATDRAGYGYTF	TGTGCCAGCAGCGCCACGGACAGGGCGGGCTATGGCTACACCTTC
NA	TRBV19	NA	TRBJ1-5	CASSIGQGGNQPQHF	TGTGCCAGTAGTATAGGGCAGGGAGGCAATCAGCCCCAGCATTTT
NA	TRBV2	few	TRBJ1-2	CASSEDALRDF	TGTGCCAGCAGTGAGGACGCCTTAAGGGACTTC
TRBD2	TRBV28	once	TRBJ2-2	CASSPGLAGEPNTGELFF	TGTGCCAGCAGTCCGGGACTAGCGGGAGAACCGAACACCGGGGAGCTGTTTTTT
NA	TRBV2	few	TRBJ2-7	CASSPWFREQYF	TGTGCCAGCAGTCCTTGGTTTCGCGAGCAGTACTTC
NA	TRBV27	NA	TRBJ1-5	CASSSSTGPLNQPQHF	NA
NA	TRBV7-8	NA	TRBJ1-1	CASSLTGDTEAFF	TGTGCCAGCAGCTTAACCGGCGACACTGAAGCTTTCTTT
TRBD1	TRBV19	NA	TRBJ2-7	CASSKGQGAVEQYF	TGTGCCAGTAGTAAGGGACAGGGGGCGGTCGAGCAGTACTTC
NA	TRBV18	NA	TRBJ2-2	CASSPLAPSKSTGELFF	TGTGCCAGCTCACCACTAGCACCCAGTAAGAGCACCGGGGAGCTGTTTTTT
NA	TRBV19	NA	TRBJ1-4	CASSVRTSTNEKLFF	TGTGCCAGTAGTGTGCGGACGTCAACTAATGAAAAACTGTTTTTT
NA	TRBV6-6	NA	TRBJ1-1	CASAIGRNTEAFF	TGTGCCAGCGCCATTGGACGGAACACTGAAGCTTTCTTT
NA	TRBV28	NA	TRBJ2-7	CASSLPRQEPGEQYF	TGTGCCAGCAGTTTACCCCGACAGGAACCGGGCGAGCAGTACTTC
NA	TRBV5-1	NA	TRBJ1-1	CASSLDRGANTEAFF	TGCGCCAGCAGCTTGGATCGGGGGGCGAACACTGAAGCTTTCTTT
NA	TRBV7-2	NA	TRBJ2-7	CASSPGGPGVFSSYEQYF	TGTGCCAGCAGTCCTGGGGGGCCCGGGGTTTTTAGCTCCTACGAGCAGTACTTC
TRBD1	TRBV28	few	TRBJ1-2	CASDQHRGQGREGYTF	TGTGCCAGCGACCAGCATAGAGGACAGGGGAGGGAAGGCTACACCTTC
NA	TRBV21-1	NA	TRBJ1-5	CASSGGQNNQPQHF	TGTGCCAGCAGCGGAGGACAGAATAATCAGCCCCAGCATTTT
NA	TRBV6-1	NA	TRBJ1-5	CASSEAALPSNQPQHF	TGTGCCAGCAGTGAAGCGGCACTACCCAGCAATCAGCCCCAGCATTTT
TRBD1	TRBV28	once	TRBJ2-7	CASGGQDPHEQYF	TGTGCCAGCGGGGGACAGGACCCCCACGAGCAGTACTTC
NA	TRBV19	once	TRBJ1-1	CASGPRMANTEAFF	TGTGCCAGTGGCCCCCGCATGGCGAACACTGAAGCTTTCTTT